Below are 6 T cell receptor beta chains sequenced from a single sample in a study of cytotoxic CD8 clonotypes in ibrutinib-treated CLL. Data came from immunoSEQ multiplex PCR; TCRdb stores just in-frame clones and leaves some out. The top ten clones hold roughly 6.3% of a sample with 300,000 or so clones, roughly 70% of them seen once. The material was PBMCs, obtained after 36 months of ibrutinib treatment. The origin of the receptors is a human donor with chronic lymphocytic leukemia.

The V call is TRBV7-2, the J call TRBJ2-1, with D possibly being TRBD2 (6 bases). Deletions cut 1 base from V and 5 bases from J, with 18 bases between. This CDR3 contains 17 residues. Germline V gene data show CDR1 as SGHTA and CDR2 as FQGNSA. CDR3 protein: CASSLVLLASADNEQFF. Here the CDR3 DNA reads TGTGCCAGCAGCTTAGTTCTCCTGGCTAGCGCCGACAATGAGCAGTTCTTC. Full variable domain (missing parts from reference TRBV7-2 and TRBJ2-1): GAGVSQSPSNKVTEKGKDVELRCDPISGHTALYWYRQSLGQGLEFLIYFQGNSAPDKSGLPSDRFSAERTGGSVSTLTIQRTQQEDSAVYLCASSLVLLASADNEQFFGPGTRLTVL.

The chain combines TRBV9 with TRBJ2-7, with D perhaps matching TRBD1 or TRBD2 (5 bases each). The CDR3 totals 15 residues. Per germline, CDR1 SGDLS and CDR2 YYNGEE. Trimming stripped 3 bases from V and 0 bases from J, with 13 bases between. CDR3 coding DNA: TGTGCCAGCAGCGCATCGGGACGGAACTCCTACGAGCAGTACTTC. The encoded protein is CASSASGRNSYEQYF.

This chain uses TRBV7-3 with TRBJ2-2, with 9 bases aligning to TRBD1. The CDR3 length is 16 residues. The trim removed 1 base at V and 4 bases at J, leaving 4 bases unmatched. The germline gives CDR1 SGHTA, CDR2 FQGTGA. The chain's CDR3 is CASSLNRGQGTGELFF. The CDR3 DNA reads TGTGCCAGCAGCTTAAACAGGGGGCAGGGCACCGGGGAGCTGTTTTTT.

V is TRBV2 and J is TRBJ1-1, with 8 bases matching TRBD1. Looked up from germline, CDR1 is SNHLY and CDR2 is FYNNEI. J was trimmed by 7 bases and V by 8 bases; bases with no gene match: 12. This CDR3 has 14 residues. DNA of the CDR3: TGTGCCAGCTCCCCGGACAGGGCCACAGGTGAAGCTTTCTTT. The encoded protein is CASSPDRATGEAFF.

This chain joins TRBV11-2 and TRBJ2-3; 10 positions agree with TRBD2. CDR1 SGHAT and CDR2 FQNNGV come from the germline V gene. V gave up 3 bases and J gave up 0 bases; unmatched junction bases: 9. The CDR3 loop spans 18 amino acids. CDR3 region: CASSLRLAGYTSTDTQYF. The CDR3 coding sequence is TGTGCCAGCAGCTTGCGACTAGCGGGTTATACTAGCACAGATACGCAGTATTTT.

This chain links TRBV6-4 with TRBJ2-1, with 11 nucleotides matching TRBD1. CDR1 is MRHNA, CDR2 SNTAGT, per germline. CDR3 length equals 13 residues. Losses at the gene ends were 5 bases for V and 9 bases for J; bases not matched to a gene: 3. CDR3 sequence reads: CASSRDRGTEQFF. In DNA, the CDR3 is TGTGCCAGCAGTCGGGACAGGGGGACTGAGCAGTTCTTC.